A single sample is the source of the 8 T cell receptor beta chains below, sequenced in a study of T cell clonality in common variable immunodeficiency (dated by TCRdb to the mid-2010s). These TCRs are of unknown antigen specificity. Overall study outcomes, separate from this receptor: Reportedly, TCRbeta sequences from CVID had fewer deletions and N-nucleotide insertions, and highly modified clones with 13 or more V deletions were absent from CVID.

Library preparation used the immunoSEQ multiplex PCR assay. Here the immuneACCESS table is served through TCRdb, limited to in-frame sequences with V and J called. Missing clones are a known gap in these copies; in checked studies unresolved V genes cover under half, and the rest lacks a known reason. This sample has 25,000 to 30,000 clones, none of them a singleton. The ten largest make up 3.1% of the sample. The sequencing input was peripheral blood mononuclear cells. These receptors all stem from a human donor with common variable immunodeficiency.

This clone was detected only a few times. The read finishes 3 residues shy of the CDR3 end, and the germline J gene is used to complete it. The chain joins TRBV7-6 to TRBJ2-5, with D maybe TRBD1 (5 bases). Germline loops: CDR1 SGHVS, CDR2 FNYEAQ. This CDR3 has 14 amino acids. The V gene lost 3 bases and the J gene lost 5 bases, with 13 bases spanning the gap. The DNA read from the CDR3 is TGTGCCAGCAGCTTCGAGTACTCAGGGGAGACC. It is translated as CASSFEYSGET. The full CDR3 protein is CASSFEYSGETQYF.

The table lists this clone with a few counts. The CDR3 bases that were read are TGTGCCAGTAGTAACAGGGAGAGAGGCTATGGC. Amino acid sequence: CASSNRERGYG. The full CDR3 protein is CASSNRERGYGYTF. This rearrangement joins TRBV19 to TRBJ1-2; D may be TRBD1 (6 bases). The read terminates 3 residues ahead of where the CDR3 ends, so the germline J gene completes it. CDR1 and CDR2 (germline): LNHDA, SQIVND (reference sequence). Trimming removed 4 bases from V and 4 bases from J, with 13 bases in between. The CDR3 length is 14 residues.

Many counts were recorded for this clone. CDR3 region: CASSLYSGIEQFF. The CDR3 DNA, read in part, is TGCGCCAGCAGCTTGTATTCAGGGATTGAG. The chain uses TRBV5-1 and TRBJ2-1; maybe TRBD1 (5 bases). The CDR3 extends 3 residues past the end of the read, so its final part is completed from the germline J gene. Germline V lookup: CDR1 SGHRS, CDR2 YFSETQ. This CDR3 is built from 13 residues. V shed 1 base and J shed 9 bases, with 11 bases lying between them.

The table lists this clone with a few counts. Sequencing ends 3 residues short of the CDR3 end; the germline J gene provides the rest. This chain links TRBV19 with TRBJ2-3; weak D call: TRBD1 (6 bases). The CDR3 is made up of 17 amino acids. Germline CDR1 LNHDA, CDR2 SQIVND (reference sequence). Trimming shortened V by 0 bases and J by 6 bases, and 19 bases separated the two germline ends. CDR3: CASSIEGASFTRDTQYF. The part of the CDR3 DNA that was read is TGTGCCAGTAGTATAGAGGGGGCCTCCTTTACCCGCGATACG.

Comments on this clone: The read gets to within 3 residues of the CDR3 end, and the germline J gene fills in the rest. The chain joins TRBV10-3 to TRBJ2-7, with 11 bases fitting TRBD2. Germline V gives CDR1 ENHRY, CDR2 SYGVKD. The CDR3 has 16 amino acids. J gave up 2 bases and V 3 bases, and 6 bases lay outside the gene matches. This chain's CDR3 is CAISDPGLAEPYEQYF. CDR3 DNA, as far as it was read: TGTGCCATCAGTGATCCGGGACTAGCGGAGCCCTACGAG.

This clone has more than one count but fewer than ten. The read terminates 3 residues ahead of where the CDR3 ends, so the germline J gene completes it. The rearrangement uses TRBV11-2 and TRBJ1-1; perhaps TRBD1 as D (5 bases). Trimming left V 8 bases short and J 1 base short, with 17 bases between. The CDR3 extends over 15 amino acids. Germline CDR1 is SGHAT and CDR2 is FQNNGV. The sequenced CDR3 bases are TGTGCCAGCCGGGGACTGAGATTCGAGAACACTGAA. Its translation is CASRGLRFENTE. The entire CDR3 protein reads CASRGLRFENTEAFF.

As concerns this clone: Coverage ceases 3 residues before the CDR3 finishes, and the germline J gene fills in the end. The chain employs TRBV7-6 and TRBJ1-1, with TRBD1 identical over 9 bases. Germline lookup yields CDR1 SGHVS and CDR2 FNYEAQ. V was pared by 6 bases and J by 1 base, with 9 bases of the junction left unmatched. The CDR3 spans 16 residues. The covered CDR3 bases are TGTGCCAGCAGTCGCACCCCGGGACAGGGGAACACTGAA. Amino acids: CASSRTPGQGNTE. The full CDR3 protein reads CASSRTPGQGNTEAFF. Full variable domain (rest looked up from reference TRBV7-6 and TRBJ1-1): GAGVSQSPRYKVTKRGQDVALRCDPISGHVSLYWYRQALGQGPEFLTYFNYEAQQDKSGLPNDRFSAERPEGSISTLTIQRTEQRDSAMYRCASSRTPGQGNTEAFFGQGTRLTVV.

With regard to this clone: The CDR3 is cut off 3 residues early in the read; its end comes from the germline J gene. The rearrangement links TRBV5-1 to TRBJ2-7; 8 positions agree with TRBD1. V was clipped by 7 bases and J by 2 bases; unmatched bases: 5. The germline V gene has CDR1 SGHRS and CDR2 YFSETQ. CDR3 size: 13 residues. This CDR3 reads CASGQGNTYEQYF. CDR3 bases read: TGCGCCAGCGGACAGGGAAACACCTACGAG.